Each of the 30 T cell receptor beta chains below was sequenced from the same sample in a study of human T cells and chemical hapten exposure. The time point here: patch test 1, 2 weeks after DPC sensitization. Treatment noted: therapeutic diphenylcyclopropenone sensitization with weekly scalp DPC. TCRdb used MiXCR to reprocess the RACE reads, holding one entry per CDR3 protein. The sample carries tens of thousands of distinct CDR3 sequences, 30% to 35% recorded once. This specimen consisted of whole blood, obtained in connection with sensitization to the hapten diphenylcyclopropenone (DPC). These TCRs come from a man in his forties with alopecia areata. Some clones in this sample may be carry-over from other donors' samples.

This clonotype was found a few times. The chain carries TRBV6-5 and TRBJ2-2; 8 bases are a match to TRBD1. The CDR3 covers 15 residues. The germline V gene encodes CDR1 MNHEY and CDR2 SVGAGI. V dropped 7 bases and J dropped 3; count of bases not matched to a gene: 7. CDR3 protein: CASKQDRVHTGELFF. The CDR3 DNA reads TGTGCCAGCAAACAGGACAGGGTACACACCGGGGAGCTGTTTTTT.

Only one count was recorded for this clonotype. The chain links TRBV20-1 to TRBJ2-1; a possible D gene is TRBD1 (5 bases). V lost 6 bases and J 0 bases, leaving 15 bases between the germline ends. There are 15 residues in the CDR3. In germline, CDR1 is DFQATT, CDR2 SNEGSKA (reference sequence). CDR3 coding DNA: TGCAGTGCCCAGACAGTCGGAAGCTCCTACAATGAGCAGTTCTTC. This sequence encodes CSAQTVGSSYNEQFF.

Only a few counts were recorded for this clonotype. V and J are TRBV5-1 and TRBJ1-1; D not certain. The germline V and J ends were trimmed by 0 bases and 1 base, with 7 bases remaining between them. This CDR3 is built from 14 residues. Germline V gene sequence: CDR1 SGHRS, CDR2 YFSETQ. The CDR3 nucleotides are TGCGCCAGCAGCTTGGCCAGCCCGAACACTGAAGCTTTCTTT. Its translation is CASSLASPNTEAFF.

The chain employs TRBV20-1 and TRBJ1-2; D gene uncertain. The CDR3 consists of 18 residues. Looked up from germline, CDR1 is DFQATT and CDR2 is SNEGSKA (reference sequence). CDR3 residues: CSAASFVLTDPEGYGYTF. The CDR3 nucleotides are TGCAGCGCGGCCAGCTTCGTCCTAACGGACCCCGAGGGCTATGGCTACACCTTC.

This clonotype was counted only a few times. DNA for the CDR3: TGTGCCAGCAGCAGAGGACAGGGATATAGCAATCAGCCCCAGCATTTT. Encoded protein: CASSRGQGYSNQPQHF. V and J are TRBV7-2 and TRBJ1-5; 8 nucleotides match TRBD1. The CDR3 has 16 amino acids. Looked up from germline, CDR1 is SGHTA and CDR2 is FQGNSA. V gave up 5 bases and J gave up 0 bases; unmatched junction bases: 6. Full variable domain (missing parts from reference TRBV7-2 and TRBJ1-5): GAGVSQSPSNKVTEKGKDVELRCDPISGHTALYWYRQSLGQGLEFLIYFQGNSAPDKSGLPSDRFSAERTGGSVSTLTIQRTQQEDSAVYLCASSRGQGYSNQPQHFGDGTRLSIL.

This clonotype was counted a few times. The chain carries TRBV12-3 or TRBV12-4 and TRBJ2-1; 7 bases are shared with TRBD2. The length of the CDR3 is 15 residues. Unmatched junction bases numbered 11, after V lost 5 bases and J lost 7 bases. CDR3 sequence: CASSPLAANGNEQFF. The CDR3 DNA is TGTGCCAGCAGTCCTCTAGCGGCAAACGGTAATGAGCAGTTCTTC.

This clonotype occurred a few times. V gene TRBV10-3 combines with J gene TRBJ1-1; tentative D call: TRBD1 (6 bases). The CDR3 covers 13 residues. Between the trimmed V and J ends, which lost 6 bases and 2 bases, there was a span of 10 bases. Germline V gene data show CDR1 as ENHRY and CDR2 as SYGVKD. As DNA, the CDR3 is TGTGCCATCAGAGTACAGGGAAACACTGAAGCTTTCTTT. It encodes CAIRVQGNTEAFF.

In this sample, this clonotype turned up a few times. The CDR3 DNA reads as TGCAGCGTTGACGCTCACGCCTTGAACACTGAAGCTTTCTTT. Protein product: CSVDAHALNTEAFF. The rearrangement uses TRBV29-1 and TRBJ1-1; D unresolved. From germline, CDR1 is SQVTM and CDR2 ANQGSEA. Trimming took off 3 bases at V and 0 bases at J, with 11 bases between the two ends. The CDR3 totals 14 residues.

The table lists this clonotype with a few counts. The genes are TRBV20-1 and TRBJ2-3; 11 bases fit TRBD2. V lost 0 bases to trimming and J lost 0 bases; unmatched junction nucleotides: 5. The CDR3 runs 17 residues. Germline assignment: CDR1 DFQATT and CDR2 SNEGSKA (reference sequence). CDR3 nucleotide sequence: TGCAGTGCTAGAGATCTCAGGACTAGCGGGAGCACAGATACGCAGTATTTT. Protein product: CSARDLRTSGSTDTQYF.

This clonotype has a handful of counts. The chain recombines TRBV13 with TRBJ1-1, with D possibly matching TRBD1 (5 bases). Trimming took off 4 bases at V and 5 bases at J, with 17 bases between the two ends. The CDR3 contains 15 residues. Looked up from germline, CDR1 is PRHDT and CDR2 is FYEKMQ (reference sequence). The CDR3 region has the DNA TGTGCCAGCAGCTACGGGACCGTAAGAGGGACTGAAGCTTTCTTT. This encodes CASSYGTVRGTEAFF.

Points on this clonotype: One end of the junction does not line up with germline, which may come from a read error. The chain is built from TRBV28 and TRBJ1-1; TRBD1 aligns across 9 bases. From germline, CDR1 is MDHEN and CDR2 SYDVKM. The CDR3 is made up of 15 amino acids. CDR3 region: CASSLSGQGNTETFF. The CDR3 DNA reads as TGTGCCAGCAGTTTAAGTGGACAGGGGAACACTGAAACTTTCTTT.

The sample holds a few counts of this clonotype. Germline and junction disagree at one end, which may indicate a read error. The rearrangement uses TRBV4-3 and TRBJ1-2; D remains unclear. The CDR3 spans 15 residues. Germline CDR1 and CDR2: LGHNA and YSLEER. CDR3 in amino acids: CASSQGSWRDLGYTF. CDR3 nucleotides: TGTGCCAGCAGCCAAGGGAGCTGGAGGGATCTAGGCTACACCTTC.

The chain recombines TRBV7-2 with TRBJ1-1, with 9 bases matching TRBD1. V shed 0 bases and J 0 bases; nucleotides not matched to a gene: 14. Germline V gene data show CDR1 as SGHTA and CDR2 as FQGNSA. The CDR3 has 20 amino acids. The CDR3 DNA is TGTGCCAGCAGCTTAGCGCCTTTAGGAACAGGGGGCCTCATGAACACTGAAGCTTTCTTT. It translates to CASSLAPLGTGGLMNTEAFF.

This clonotype appeared a few times. V usage is TRBV20-1 and J usage is TRBJ2-5; 8 bases line up with TRBD2. The germline CDR1 and CDR2 sequences are DFQATT and SNEGSKA (reference sequence). CDR3 length: 15 residues. V trimming: 4 bases; J trimming: 4 bases; junction bases outside the gene matches: 11. The CDR3 sequence: CSAIAGGGRRETQYF. Written as DNA, the CDR3 is TGCAGTGCTATCGCGGGCGGGGGGCGCCGAGAGACCCAGTACTTC.

J is TRBJ1-6 and V is TRBV27; D remains ambiguous. CDR3 length: 16 residues. Germline V CDR1 and CDR2: MNHEY, SMNVEV (reference sequence). The V end was cut by 2 bases, the J end by 4 bases, with 12 bases between. The CDR3 bases are TGTGCCAGCAGTTTACGGGCAGGCGATTATAATTCACCCCTCCACTTT. This translates into CASSLRAGDYNSPLHF.

This clonotype turned up a few times. The CDR3 nucleotides are TGTGCCAGCAGACGGCGGACTAGCGGTACTAGCACAGATACGCAGTATTTT. Protein product: CASRRRTSGTSTDTQYF. The V and J genes are TRBV2 and TRBJ2-3, with 10 bases aligning to TRBD2. V shed 6 bases, J shed 0 bases, and the junction held 9 bases outside the gene matches. Germline-derived CDR1 and CDR2 are SNHLY and FYNNEI. CDR3 size: 17 residues. The whole variable domain, filled in from reference TRBV2 and TRBJ2-3, reads EPEVTQTPSHQVTQMGQEVILRCVPISNHLYFYWYRQILGQKVEFLVSFYNNEISEKSEIFDDQFSVERPDGSNFTLKIRSTKLEDSAMYFCASRRRTSGTSTDTQYFGPGTRLTVL.

In this sample, this clonotype turned up once. This chain uses TRBV28 with TRBJ2-5; 8 bases align to TRBD2. CDR1 is MDHEN and CDR2 is SYDVKM in the germline V gene. CDR3 size: 14 residues. V gave up 10 bases and J gave up 4 bases; unmatched junction bases: 11. For the CDR3, the DNA is TGTGCCACTCAGGCGGGAGGAAGGTCAGAGACCCAGTACTTC. This gives the protein CATQAGGRSETQYF. The full variable domain, completed using reference TRBV28 and TRBJ2-5, is DVKVTQSSRYLVKRTGEKVFLECVQDMDHENMFWYRQDPGLGLRLIYFSYDVKMKEKGDIPEGYSVSREKKERFSLILESASTNQTSMYLCATQAGGRSETQYFGPGTRLLVL.

This clonotype occurred a few times. V is TRBV12-3 or TRBV12-4 and J is TRBJ2-3, with 9 bases aligning to TRBD1. Trimming cost V 6 bases and J 5 bases; bases outside gene matches: 9. There are 15 residues in the CDR3. The CDR3 sequence: CASSSGTGPKDTQYF. The CDR3 DNA follows: TGTGCCAGCAGCTCCGGGACAGGGCCGAAAGATACGCAGTATTTT.

A few counts support this clonotype. The J gene is TRBJ2-7, the V gene TRBV7-8; D is uncertain. This CDR3 comprises 14 residues. Germline V gene data show CDR1 as SGHVS and CDR2 as FQNEAQ. Trimming took 3 bases from V and 3 from J, leaving 12 bases between them. CDR3: CASSFVSLGYEQYF. The CDR3 DNA reads TGTGCCAGCAGCTTCGTCTCTCTCGGCTACGAGCAGTACTTC.

The chain uses TRBV15 and TRBJ2-3; the match to TRBD1 covers 7 bases. V lost 2 bases and J lost 0; bases outside the gene matches: 5. Germline lookup yields CDR1 LNHNV and CDR2 YYDKDF (reference sequence). There are 16 residues in the CDR3. DNA of the CDR3: TGTGCCACCAGCAGATCGACAGGGTTTAGCACAGATACGCAGTATTTT. Amino acid sequence: CATSRSTGFSTDTQYF.

The chain recombines TRBV29-1 with TRBJ2-1; either TRBD1 or TRBD2 may supply D (6 bases each). CDR1 and CDR2 from the germline V gene are SQVTM and ANQGSEA. V gave up 4 bases and J gave up 7 bases, with 17 bases separating them. The CDR3 totals 14 residues. The CDR3 protein is CSVAGGLDGNEQFF. Here the CDR3 DNA reads TGCAGCGTTGCTGGGGGGCTGGACGGGAATGAGCAGTTCTTC.

The chain links TRBV6-6 to TRBJ2-7, with 12 bases lining up with TRBD1. The CDR3 has 16 residues. Germline assignment: CDR1 MNHNY and CDR2 SVGAGI (reference sequence). J was trimmed by 2 bases and V by 5 bases; bases with no gene match: 7. Here the CDR3 DNA reads TGTGCCAGCAGTCCCCTCGGGACAGGGGGCCCCTACGAGCAGTACTTC. As protein: CASSPLGTGGPYEQYF.

This chain connects TRBV12-3 or TRBV12-4 to TRBJ1-5, with 11 positions matching TRBD1. V gave up 3 bases and J gave up 5 bases; unmatched junction bases: 0. CDR3 length: 14 residues. Here the CDR3 reads CASSLDRGHQPQHF. The CDR3 DNA reads as TGTGCCAGCAGTTTGGACAGGGGGCATCAGCCCCAGCATTTT.

The J gene is TRBJ2-2, the V gene TRBV20-1, with TRBD2 matching over 11 bases. The CDR3 is 18 residues long. Germline V gene data show CDR1 as DFQATT and CDR2 as SNEGSKA (reference sequence). J gave up 1 base and V 2 bases, and 9 bases lay outside the gene matches. The CDR3 DNA follows: TGCAGTGCTAGACCGATGGGGACTAGCGGACTGAACACCGGGGAGCTGTTTTTT. Translated, it gives CSARPMGTSGLNTGELFF.

The rearrangement joins TRBV6-6 to TRBJ2-1; 9 bases are a match to TRBD1. J was trimmed by 4 bases and V by 6 bases; bases with no gene match: 13. The CDR3 runs 17 residues. Looked up from germline, CDR1 is MNHNY and CDR2 is SVGAGI (reference sequence). As DNA, the CDR3 is TGTGCCAGCAGATCCACACAGGGGGCGCGAGGTTACAATGAGCAGTTCTTC. Its translation: CASRSTQGARGYNEQFF.

In this sample, this clonotype turned up a few times. The chain is built from TRBV20-1 and TRBJ2-7; no clear D gene. Germline values: CDR1 DFQATT, CDR2 SNEGSKA (reference sequence). Trimming stripped 3 bases from V and 5 bases from J, with 8 bases between. CDR3 length: 11 amino acids. In nucleotides, the CDR3 is TGCAGTGCTAGGGATATGAACGAGCAGTACTTC. Translation gives CSARDMNEQYF.

Only a few counts were recorded for this clonotype. The V gene is TRBV12-3 or TRBV12-4, the J gene TRBJ2-7; 10 bases are shared with TRBD2. The trim removed 1 base at V and 7 bases at J, leaving 13 bases unmatched. CDR3 length: 17 residues. Written as DNA, the CDR3 is TGTGCCAGCAGTTTAGACCGGGGCCTAGCGGGAGTTCAAGAGCAGTACTTC. Protein sequence: CASSLDRGLAGVQEQYF.

J is TRBJ2-5 and V is TRBV7-6, with 9 bases aligning to TRBD2. V lost 5 bases to trimming and J lost 2 bases; unmatched junction nucleotides: 6. Germline loops: CDR1 SGHVS, CDR2 FNYEAQ. CDR3 length equals 15 residues. The DNA for the CDR3 is TGTGCCAGCAGCCTCGGCGCGGGGGGGCAAGAGACCCAGTACTTC. It is translated as CASSLGAGGQETQYF. Complete variable domain (other parts from reference TRBV7-6 and TRBJ2-5): GAGVSQSPRYKVTKRGQDVALRCDPISGHVSLYWYRQALGQGPEFLTYFNYEAQQDKSGLPNDRFSAERPEGSISTLTIQRTEQRDSAMYRCASSLGAGGQETQYFGPGTRLLVL.

The rearrangement joins TRBV29-1 to TRBJ2-5, with D perhaps given as TRBD1 or TRBD2 (5 bases each). V was pared by 1 base and J by 3 bases, with 12 bases between. CDR3 size: 14 residues. Germline CDR1 and CDR2: SQVTM and ANQGSEA. The CDR3 region has the DNA TGCAGCGTTGAAGGATTGCAGGGAGAAGAGACCCAGTACTTC. It specifies CSVEGLQGEETQYF.

This clonotype was observed a handful of times. This chain connects TRBV7-9 to TRBJ2-5; no clear D. The germline V gene has CDR1 SEHNR and CDR2 FQNEAQ (reference sequence). This CDR3 region has 16 residues. The V and J ends lost 2 bases and 1 base respectively, with 14 bases between them. The CDR3 sequence: CASSLPGPGSQETQYF. CDR3 in DNA: TGTGCCAGCAGCTTACCCGGCCCCGGAAGCCAAGAGACCCAGTACTTC.